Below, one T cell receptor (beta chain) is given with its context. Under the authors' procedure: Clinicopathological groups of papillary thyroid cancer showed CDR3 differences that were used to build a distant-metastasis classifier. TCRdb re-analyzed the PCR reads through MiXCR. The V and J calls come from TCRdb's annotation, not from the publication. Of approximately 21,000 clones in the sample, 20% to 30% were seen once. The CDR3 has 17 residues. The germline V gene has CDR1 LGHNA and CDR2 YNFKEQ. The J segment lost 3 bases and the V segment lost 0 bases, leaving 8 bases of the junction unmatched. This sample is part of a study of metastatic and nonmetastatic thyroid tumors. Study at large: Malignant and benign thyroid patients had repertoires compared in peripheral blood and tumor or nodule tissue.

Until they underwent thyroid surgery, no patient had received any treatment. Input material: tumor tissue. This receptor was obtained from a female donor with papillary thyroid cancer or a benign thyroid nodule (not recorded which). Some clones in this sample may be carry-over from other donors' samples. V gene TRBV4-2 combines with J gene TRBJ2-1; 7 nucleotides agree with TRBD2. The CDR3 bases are TGTGCCAGCAGCCAAGAGCAGAGCGGGACGGTCTACAATGAGCAGTTCTTC. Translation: CASSQEQSGTVYNEQFF.